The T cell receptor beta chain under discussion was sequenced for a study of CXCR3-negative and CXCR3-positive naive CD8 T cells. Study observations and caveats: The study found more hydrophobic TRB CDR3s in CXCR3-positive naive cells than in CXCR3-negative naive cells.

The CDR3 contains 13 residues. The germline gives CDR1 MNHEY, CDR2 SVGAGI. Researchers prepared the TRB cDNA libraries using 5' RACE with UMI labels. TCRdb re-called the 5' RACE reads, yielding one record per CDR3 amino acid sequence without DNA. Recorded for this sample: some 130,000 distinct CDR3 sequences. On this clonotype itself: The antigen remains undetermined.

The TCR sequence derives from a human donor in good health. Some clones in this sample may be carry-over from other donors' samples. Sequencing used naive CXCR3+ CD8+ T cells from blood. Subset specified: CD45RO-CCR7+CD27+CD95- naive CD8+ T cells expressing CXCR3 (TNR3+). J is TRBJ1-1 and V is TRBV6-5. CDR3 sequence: CASSYLGDTEAFF.